This TCR beta chain was obtained from a study of cytomegalovirus exposure and HLA in healthy donors. The PCR had 60 Vbeta and 13 Jbeta primers. Assay used: immunoSEQ multiplex PCR; TCRdb lists only in-frame clones, some missing. Of 90,000 to 100,000 clones in the sample, around 10% were seen once. This clone has only a few counts. Trimming removed 4 bases from V and 5 bases from J; junction bases left unmatched: 5. Germline V gives CDR1 SGHTS, CDR2 YDEGEE. The CDR3 covers 13 residues. This TCR came from a man aged 45-60 years in good health and CMV-seropositive. Sequencing used PBMCs. The rearrangement uses TRBV5-8 and TRBJ2-5; 7 bases are a match to TRBD2. In DNA form, the CDR3 reads TGTGCCAGCAGCCGGGGACTAACCGAGACCCAGTACTTC. This sequence encodes CASSRGLTETQYF.